This record concerns one T cell receptor (beta chain) sequence. Antigen unknown. This sample is drawn from a study of cytomegalovirus exposure and HLA in healthy donors. As for the study in general: Most genotyped donors, 75% to 85% of around 370, had Caucasian-associated genetic ancestry. The study, taken as a whole, reports: What a later analysis showed was that several of the most significant clusters appeared linked to common viral pathogens. Previously analyzed data showed that most TCR beta V segments were productive at a frequency of about 90% or about 30%. What a later analysis reportedly showed was that an Asian-associated ancestry cluster had fewer N-insertions than the roughly 700-donor mean.

Germline lookup yields CDR1 SGHDN and CDR2 FVKESK. The CDR3 is 16 amino acids. V lost 1 base, J lost 5 bases, and 17 bases lay in between. Primers for the PCR totalled 60 Vbeta and 13 Jbeta. Some clones are missing from TCRdb's copy, which holds only in-frame ones; the method was immunoSEQ multiplex PCR. The table has 150,000 or so clones, around 78% seen once. This TCR was recovered from a woman aged 18-30 years in good health and CMV-seronegative. The rearrangement joins TRBV14 to TRBJ1-2, with a tentative D call TRBD1 (5 bases). Sequenced material: PBMCs. As DNA, the CDR3 is TGTGCCAGCAGCCAAGGCGCCGGCAACAGGCTGTATGGCTACACCTTC. It specifies CASSQGAGNRLYGYTF.